The clone carrying this TCR beta chain was recorded at least ten times. Its antigen is unidentified. The sample comes from a study of Graves' ophthalmopathy and Graves' hyperthyroidism. The study, taken as a whole, reports: Prediction of ophthalmopathy progression reached approximately 64% sensitivity and around 72% specificity.

Researchers took RNA transcripts and amplified TCR beta CDR3 regions from them. Investigators did first-round RT-PCR with HTBI primers, then second-round multiplex PCR. TCRdb passed the multiplex PCR reads through MiXCR, listing each CDR3 protein once. The table records almost 400,000 distinct CDR3 sequences, around 16% of them present only once. Exclusion applied to patients with other autoimmune diseases, uncontrolled infections, pregnancy or lactation. Diagnosis used clinical symptoms, serum thyroxine, TRAb, thyroid ultrasound and orbital computed tomography. As the starting material, roughly 9.7 ml of fresh peripheral blood yielded the PBMCs. Sequencing input: peripheral blood. This TCR derives from a woman under 30 with Graves' ophthalmopathy.

The CDR3, as DNA: TGTGCCAGCAGCGCCAGGACTAGCGGGGGGGACGAGCAGTACTTC. Translating it yields CASSARTSGGDEQYF. The J gene is TRBJ2-7, the V gene TRBV9, with 15 bases matching TRBD2. J was trimmed by 5 bases and V by 3 bases; bases with no gene match: 3. CDR1 and CDR2 from the germline V gene are SGDLS and YYNGEE. CDR3 length: 15 residues.